This T cell receptor beta chain was captured by sequencing in a study of T cell repertoires in ileal Crohn's disease. Background on the study: About half received postoperative treatment, around twelve with thiopurines and around 20 anti-TNF. Broader study findings: Clonal expansions were more frequent in active smokers than non-smokers at surgery. Compared with CD4 T cells, sorted CD8 cells carried more expanded clones.

TCRdb's table, derived via immunoSEQ multiplex PCR, lists solely in-frame clones and lacks some. In the table there are approximately 8,200 clones, roughly 95% of which are singletons. Adults with ileal or ileocolonic Crohn's disease and an indication for resection were eligible. About this clone: The target antigen is unknown.

Source material: ileal tissue. The source is an adult with Crohn's disease.

CDR3 sequence reads: CASSRGLAGSSTDTQYF. CDR3 coding DNA: TGCGCCAGCAGCCGGGGACTAGCGGGGAGCAGCACAGATACGCAGTATTTT. V and J are TRBV10-2 and TRBJ2-3; the match to TRBD2 covers 13 bases. The CDR3 runs to 17 residues. V shed 6 bases and J 0 bases; nucleotides not matched to a gene: 6. Germline assignment: CDR1 WSHSY and CDR2 SAAADI.